This T cell receptor beta chain was sequenced for a study of T cell responses to AZD1222 COVID-19 vaccine (dated by TCRdb to the early 2020s). For the wider study: A total of just over 230 trial participants underwent TCR sequencing, of whom roughly 210 had received two doses of AZD1222 and 26 had received two doses of the MenACWY control vaccine. Trial participants were enrolled by age into 18-55, 56-69 and 70-plus year subgroups, with around 140, 26 and 57 TCR-sequenced participants respectively.

The cysteine opens and the phenylalanine closes a CDR3 of 16 amino acids. The DNA shown is the 48-base CDR3, in frame from base 1. Trimming leaves V shorter by 5 bases and J shorter by 2 bases, with the junction holding 8 bases beyond the gene matches. Per the germline V gene (reference sequence), MNHEY is the CDR1 and SMNVEV is the CDR2. As concerns this clone: Its antigen remains undetermined. No much larger clone is present one base from it, and per-base qualities are unavailable.

This specimen's time point label, per the study, means: about 28 days (+/-7) after the second vaccine dose. AZD1222 recipients given second doses at about 4 weeks or at about 12 weeks were pooled, since spike-specific TCR depth and breadth were not found to differ between the two schedules. Vaccinee samples were obtained from the UK trials COV001 and COV002, which included a single-blind randomized controlled phase 2/3 trial of AZD1222 (ChAdOx1 nCoV-19) in healthy adults. Trial participant PBMC samples were collected at day 0 and day 28 after the second dose for TCRbeta chain sequencing. The paper's findings and limits, for the study overall: After two AZD1222 doses, spike-specific TCR breadth and depth were significantly higher than at day 0 and than in MenACWY recipients. Conclusions about previously exposed vaccinees were limited because only six AZD1222 recipients were SARS-CoV-2 seropositive at baseline. Because no samples from the day 14 peak response were available, repertoires could be characterized only after the peak T cell response. In the small 56-69-year group, the increase in depth fell short of significance, most likely because of low power. Nearly half of unique spike-specific TCRs reportedly recognized epitopes outside regions mutated in the B.1.351 and B.1.1.7 variants. Participants were mostly white British and included more females than males, and it was suggested by the authors that clonal diversity may have been underestimated. CD4 TCRs associated with the vaccine covered the entire spike protein, and the dominant responses were in regions 160-218 and 743-854.

The CDR3 regions of human TCRbeta chains were subjected to immunosequencing. The authors' pipeline ran thus. TCRs in the repertoires were compared against a reference library of SARS-CoV-2-specific TCRs that had been generated with the MIRA antigen-specificity platform. Breadth was defined as the fraction of unique TCRs that were SARS-CoV-2-associated, and depth was defined as the fraction of total T cells that were SARS-CoV-2-associated. Each spike-specific TCR was assigned to its reactive spike region and to a CD4 or CD8 class using the MIRA data. Log10-transformed breadth and depth values were compared by one-way ANOVA with Sidak's multiple comparisons tests. TCRdb obtained this table from immuneACCESS and retained in-frame rearrangements with V and J assigned. These tables miss some clones; where compared with another copy, unresolved V genes account for less than half of the shortfall, and the remainder is unexplained. Clone size and V and J calls were adopted from that table, with D and trimming inferred from the DNA. Across this sample there are about 110,000 clones, with around nine tenths seen only once. Clones ranked in the top ten supply about 6.8% of the sample.

The chain is made from TRBV27 and TRBJ2-3, and 9 junction bases match TRBD2. The sequenced sample was peripheral blood, obtained 28 days after the second AZD1222 dose. The clonotype was recovered from an adult who received the AZD1222 COVID-19 vaccine. This receptor carries the CDR3 CASSPSSGEFTDTQYF. The DNA sequence is as follows: TGTGCCAGCAGTCCTTCTAGCGGGGAGTTCACAGATACGCAGTATTTT.